This T cell receptor beta chain was sequenced for a study of patients and donors after allogeneic stem cell transplantation. This CDR3 has 17 residues. From germline, CDR1 is KGHDR and CDR2 SFDVKD. The V and J ends lost 0 bases and 1 base respectively, with 13 bases between them. MiXCR, applied by TCRdb to the RT-PCR reads, yields one record per CDR3 protein. This sample has 410,000 or so distinct CDR3 sequences; 16% occur once, and the top ten carry over 6%. Sequenced input: blood, either unsorted or a sorted T cell fraction (not recorded which). The genes are TRBV24-1 and TRBJ2-3; maybe TRBD2 (5 bases). The sequence came from a human donor who was either an allogeneic HSCT recipient or a stem cell or donor lymphocyte infusion donor (not recorded which). It is not recorded whose cells these are; they may come from a transplant donor. CDR3 DNA: TGTGCCACCAGTGATTTGTATTCGGGGTTTGGCACAGATACGCAGTATTTT. This translates into CATSDLYSGFGTDTQYF.